This TCR beta chain came from a study of human T cells and chemical hapten exposure. There are many counts of this clonotype. Time point of the sample: pre-sensitization, week 0. Noted treatment: therapeutic diphenylcyclopropenone sensitization with weekly scalp DPC. CDR3 size: 14 residues. The germline gives CDR1 SGHTA, CDR2 FQGNSA. V was clipped by 1 base and J by 7 bases, with 14 bases between them. During construction of the library, unique molecular identifiers were attached to individual cDNA molecules for quantitative, reproducible TCR counting. TCRdb recomputed calls from the RACE reads with MiXCR, one row per CDR3 protein. The sample yields some 51,000 distinct CDR3 sequences, 9.4% seen once.

The source of this sequence is a woman in her forties with alopecia areata. Some clones in this sample may be carry-over from other donors' samples. The chain recombines TRBV7-2 with TRBJ2-7; perhaps D is TRBD1 or TRBD2 (5 bases each). The sequencing here drew on whole blood, taken in connection with sensitization to the hapten diphenylcyclopropenone (DPC). CDR3 nucleotides: TGTGCCAGCAGCTTAGGGGTAGGGGAGTGGGAGCAGTACTTC. This translates into CASSLGVGEWEQYF.